These 5 T cell receptor beta chains originate from one sample sequenced in a study of shared clonotypes between healthy human individuals. The protocol was immunoSEQ multiplex PCR, while the TCRdb copy is restricted to in-frame clones and leaves out a portion. This sample has approximately 340,000 clones, with around 79% found just once. The source material was memory CD4+ T cells sorted from blood. The subset is: CD45RA-negative fraction. Source of these receptors: a man aged 25-45 years in good health.

The chain combines TRBV5-6 with TRBJ2-5, with D unclear. Germline CDR1 SGHDT, CDR2 YYEEEE. Trimming took off 0 bases at V and 2 bases at J, with 8 bases between the two ends. This CDR3 has 14 amino acids. The CDR3 here is CASSLAAVQETQYF. CDR3 sequence (DNA): TGTGCCAGCAGCTTGGCCGCCGTGCAAGAGACCCAGTACTTC. Full variable domain (rest looked up from reference TRBV5-6 and TRBJ2-5): DAGVTQSPTHLIKTRGQQVTLRCSPKSGHDTVSWYQQALGQGPQFIFQYYEEEERQRGNFPDRFSGHQFPNYSSELNVNALLLGDSALYLCASSLAAVQETQYFGPGTRLLVL.

This chain links TRBV14 with TRBJ1-1, with TRBD1 matching over 7 bases. V trimming: 3 bases; J trimming: 1 base; junction bases outside the gene matches: 5. The germline CDR1 and CDR2 sequences are SGHDN and FVKESK. This CDR3 region has 15 residues. The CDR3 is CASSHLQGRNTEAFF. CDR3 in DNA: TGTGCCAGCAGCCATTTACAGGGGCGGAACACTGAAGCTTTCTTT.

V gene TRBV5-8 combines with J gene TRBJ2-6; D uncertain. With 5 bases removed from V and 4 bases from J, the gap between germline ends came to 10 bases. This CDR3 spans 14 amino acids. Germline lookup yields CDR1 SGHTS and CDR2 YDEGEE. DNA of the CDR3: TGTGCCAGCAGAGCACTTTCGGGGGCCAACGTCCTGACTTTC. Protein: CASRALSGANVLTF.

There are many counts of this clone. The chain carries TRBV2 and TRBJ2-2, with D hard to call. CDR3 length equals 13 residues. Looked up from germline, CDR1 is SNHLY and CDR2 is FYNNEI. V lost 5 bases and J lost 6, with 10 bases in between. The CDR3 loop reads CASSFRGAGELFF. DNA of the CDR3: TGTGCCAGCAGTTTTAGAGGAGCCGGGGAGCTGTTTTTT. The variable domain in full, completed from reference TRBV2 and TRBJ2-2, reads EPEVTQTPSHQVTQMGQEVILRCVPISNHLYFYWYRQILGQKVEFLVSFYNNEISEKSEIFDDQFSVERPDGSNFTLKIRSTKLEDSAMYFCASSFRGAGELFFGEGSRLTVL.

The J gene is TRBJ2-6, the V gene TRBV5-6, with D possibly being TRBD1 (5 bases). The germline V gene has CDR1 SGHDT and CDR2 YYEEEE. CDR3 size: 16 residues. V lost 0 bases and J 2 bases, leaving 9 bases between the germline ends. DNA for the CDR3: TGTGCCAGCAGCTTGGGGTGGGGCGCTGGGGCCAACGTCCTGACTTTC. Its translation: CASSLGWGAGANVLTF.